What follows is one TCR beta chain and its context. No antigen is known for it. The data derive from a study of vaccination effects on CD4 cells after COVID-19. Study-wide context: Sample collection from two convalescent patients occurred 16 days and one week before vaccination. Study observations and caveats: Among infection- and vaccine-induced clones, marked clonal contraction occurred late after vaccination.

Before sequencing, viral peptide pools were used by the ViraFEST assay to expand antigen-specific CD4+ T cells. Cells that had been cultured for 9 to 10 days were the source of isolated CD4+ T cells. By PCR, the person was confirmed to have had SARS-CoV-2 infection between March and December 2020. Wells each received two million PBMC, cultured with approximately 9 IU/ml IL-2 and around 9.8 ug/ml peptides. Generated by immunoSEQ multiplex PCR, the TCRdb table keeps only in-frame clones and is missing some. The table shows around 19,000 clones, with 70% to 85% occurring only once. Germline CDR1 SGHRS, CDR2 YFSETQ. J gave up 5 bases and V 4 bases, and 8 bases lay outside the gene matches. The CDR3 runs to 14 residues.

This clonotype was sampled from a human donor who had a prior SARS-CoV-2 infection. V gene TRBV5-1 combines with J gene TRBJ1-1; 7 bases are a match to TRBD1. Here the sequenced sample was CD4+ T cells from PBMCs cultured with a peptide pool, taken before COVID-19 vaccination. CDR3 bases: TGCGCCAGCAGCCGAGACAGGGAGGGAACTGAAGCTTTCTTT. This sequence encodes CASSRDREGTEAFF.